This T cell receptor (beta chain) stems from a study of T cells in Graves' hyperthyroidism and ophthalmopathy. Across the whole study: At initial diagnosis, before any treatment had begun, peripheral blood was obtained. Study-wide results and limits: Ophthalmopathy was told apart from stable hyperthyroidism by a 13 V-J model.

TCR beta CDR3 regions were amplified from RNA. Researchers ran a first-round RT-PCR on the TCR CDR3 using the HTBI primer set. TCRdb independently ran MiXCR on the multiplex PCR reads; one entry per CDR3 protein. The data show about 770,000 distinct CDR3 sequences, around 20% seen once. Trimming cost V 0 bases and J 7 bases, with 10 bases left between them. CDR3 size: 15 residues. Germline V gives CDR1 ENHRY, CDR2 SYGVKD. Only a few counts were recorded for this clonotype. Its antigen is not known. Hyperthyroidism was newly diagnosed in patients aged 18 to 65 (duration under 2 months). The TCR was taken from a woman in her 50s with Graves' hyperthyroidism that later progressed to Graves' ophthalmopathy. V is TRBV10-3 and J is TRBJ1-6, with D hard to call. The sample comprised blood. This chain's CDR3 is CAISESELLNSPLHF. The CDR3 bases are TGTGCCATCAGTGAGTCCGAACTATTGAATTCACCCCTCCACTTT.